This paragraph reports one T cell receptor beta chain. The antigen is unknown. There were TCR beta CDR3 regions amplified from RNA transcripts. A set of HTBI primers served as the primers for a first-round RT-PCR of the TCR CDR3. TCRdb used MiXCR to reprocess the multiplex PCR reads, holding one entry per CDR3 protein. The table has 370,000 or so distinct CDR3 sequences, roughly 25% seen once; the top ten hold around 67%. The data belong to a study of T cells in Graves' hyperthyroidism and ophthalmopathy. Study findings and constraints: Most thyroid clonotypes expanded above 0.001 appeared in blood too.

CDR1 is LGHDT and CDR2 is YNNKEL in the germline V gene (reference sequence). This CDR3 contains 14 residues. Trimming cost V 1 base and J 8 bases, with 12 bases left between them. The rearrangement uses TRBV3-1 and TRBJ2-1; maybe TRBD2 (5 bases). The source material was blood. The receptor's source is a middle-aged man with Graves' hyperthyroidism. CDR3 DNA: TGTGCCAGCAGCCAAGTGTGGGAGCTCGATGAGCAGTTCTTC. Amino acids: CASSQVWELDEQFF.